Listed below are T cell receptor beta chains from one sample, sequenced in a study of shared clonotypes between healthy human individuals. The data were produced by immunoSEQ multiplex PCR, yet TCRdb's version contains in-frame clones alone and is incomplete. The table shows some 1.5 million clones, with about 98% occurring only once. Sequenced material: naive CD4+ T cells sorted from blood. These receptors were obtained from a man aged 25 to 40 in good health. The CDR3 runs from the conserved cysteine through the conserved F or W. A D gene is named only where the DNA matches it firmly. Clone size is stated in some rows and not others, as once, few, many or a class when expanded.

>TRBV7-9|TRBJ1-4|-|-
TGTGCCAGCAGCCAAACAGTGGGGGAAAAACTGTTTTTT
CASSQTVGEKLFF
>TRBV30|TRBJ1-3|-|-
TGTGCCTGGAGTTTTAGCTCTGGAAACACCATATATTTT
CAWSFSSGNTIYF
>TRBV9|TRBJ2-1|-|-
TGTGCCAGCAGCGTAGAGGACTGGAACTACAATGAGCAGTTCTTC
CASSVEDWNYNEQFF
>TRBV18|TRBJ2-7|-|-
TGTGCCAGCTCACCGGAAGGACAAACCTTCTCCTACGAGCAGTACTTC
CASSPEGQTFSYEQYF
>TRBV4-1|TRBJ1-2|-|-
TGCGCCAGCAGCCAAGGTTCTGGGCATGGCTACACCTTC
CASSQGSGHGYTF
>TRBV9|TRBJ2-5|-|-
TGTGCCAGCAGCGTAGGTTTCTTGAGGGGATTGAAAGAAAGAGAGACCCAGTACTTC
CASSVGFLRGLKERETQYF
>TRBV6-6|TRBJ2-7|TRBD2|-
TGTGCCAGCAGTTACTCGAGACTAGCGGAATACGAGCAGTACTTC
CASSYSRLAEYEQYF
>TRBV7-9|TRBJ1-2|-|-
TGTGCCAGCAGCTTAGTGTCAGGCGATTCTAACTATGGCTACACCTTC
CASSLVSGDSNYGYTF
>TRBV7-2|TRBJ2-7|-|-
TGTGCCAGCAGCCCTGAGGCACCCTCCTACGAGCAGTACTTC
CASSPEAPSYEQYF
>TRBV18|TRBJ1-2|TRBD1|-
TGTGCCAGCTCACCATCCACAGGGGGCAGTGTCTATGGCTACACCTTC
CASSPSTGGSVYGYTF
>TRBV2|TRBJ1-1|-|-
TGTGCCAGCAACCCTGGATTGAACACTGAAGCTTTCTTT
CASNPGLNTEAFF
>TRBV18|TRBJ2-7|-|-
TGTGCCAGCTCACCACGGAACAGGGACTGGGCCTACGAGCAGTACTTC
CASSPRNRDWAYEQYF
>TRBV5-4|TRBJ2-2|TRBD1|-
TGTGCCAGCAGCCCTAAATCAGGGGGTCGGACCGGGGAGCTGTTTTTT
CASSPKSGGRTGELFF
>TRBV6-1|TRBJ2-7|-|-
TGTGCCACCCAGGGACGCCTCTACGAGCAGTACTTC
CATQGRLYEQYF
>TRBV25-1|TRBJ2-7|-|once
TGTGCCAGCAGTGAATCGCCCGGGGTGGGGGAATCCTACGAGCAGTACTTC
CASSESPGVGESYEQYF
>TRBV28|TRBJ1-5|-|-
TGTGCCAGCAGACCTGACACAGGCCGTCGGCCCCAGCATTTT
CASRPDTGRRPQHF
>TRBV30|TRBJ2-7|-|-
TGTGCCTGGAGTTACGGGGCCGGGAACGAGCAGTACTTC
CAWSYGAGNEQYF
>TRBV27|TRBJ2-3|-|-
TGTGCCAGCAGTTTATCCTTCAGCACAGATACGCAGTATTTT
CASSLSFSTDTQYF
>TRBV7-9|TRBJ1-4|-|once
TGTGCCAGCAGCTTAGCTGCAGGGGCAACTAATGAAAAACTGTTTTTT
CASSLAAGATNEKLFF
>TRBV5-1|TRBJ2-7|TRBD2|-
TGCGCCAGCAGCTCGGGAGGGGCCTACGAGCAGTACTTC
CASSSGGAYEQYF
>TRBV29-1|TRBJ2-7|-|-
TGCAGCGTTGCAACCGGCGAAGTCGCGTACTTC
CSVATGEVAYF
>TRBV18|TRBJ2-7|-|-
TGTGCCAGCTCAACCTACGAGCAGTACTTC
CASSTYEQYF
>TRBV5-1|TRBJ1-4|TRBD1|-
TGCGCCAGCAGCATGACAGGGGAGGGCGAAAAACTGTTTTTT
CASSMTGEGEKLFF
>TRBV9|TRBJ2-1|TRBD2|-
TGTGCCAGCAGCGCGATCTCCGGACTAGCGGGAGGGCCAAGGAACAATGAGCAGTTCTTC
CASSAISGLAGGPRNNEQFF
>TRBV18|TRBJ1-1|TRBD1|-
TGTGCCAGCTCACCGCCGGGACAGGGGAACACTGAAGCTTTCTTT
CASSPPGQGNTEAFF
>TRBV11-2|TRBJ1-3|-|-
TGTGCCAGCAGCGGCGGGGACGGTGGAAACACCATATATTTT
CASSGGDGGNTIYF
>TRBV7-2|TRBJ2-7|TRBD2|-
TGTGCCAGCAGCTTAGTCGTCGGGGGGTCCTACGAGCAGTACTTC
CASSLVVGGSYEQYF
>TRBV6-5|TRBJ2-3|-|-
TGTGCCAGCAGTTACAGGGGGTATTGGAGCACAGATACGCAGTATTTT
CASSYRGYWSTDTQYF
>TRBV7-9|TRBJ2-1|-|-
TGTGCCAGCAGCTTTTGGGGAGTCCCAGGAAATGAGCAGTTCTTC
CASSFWGVPGNEQFF
>TRBV9|TRBJ1-4|TRBD1|once
TGTGCCAGCAGTGTAACTACAGGGGTTGGTGGAAAACTGTTTTTT
CASSVTTGVGGKLFF
>TRBV12-5|TRBJ1-1|TRBD1|-
TGTGCTAGTGGTTTGGAGGCAGGGGGCACTGAAGCTTTCTTT
CASGLEAGGTEAFF
>TRBV19|TRBJ1-5|TRBD1|-
TGTGCCAGTAGGACAGGGCGAGTCAGCAATCAGCCCCAGCATTTT
CASRTGRVSNQPQHF
>TRBV10-3|TRBJ2-4|TRBD2|-
TGTGCCATCAGTGCGGGACTAGGGAGTGTCCTTCTTGACTTC
CAISAGLGSVLLDF
>TRBV7-9|TRBJ2-7|TRBD1|-
TGTGCCAGCAGCTTATACGTGGGACAGGGTTCCTACGAGCAGTACTTC
CASSLYVGQGSYEQYF
>TRBV29-1|TRBJ2-7|TRBD2|-
TGCAGCGTTGAAAGTACTAGCGGATACGAGCAGTACTTC
CSVESTSGYEQYF
>TRBV28|TRBJ2-1|-|-
TGTGCCAGCAGTTTACCCCTCTCGGGATCCTACAATGAGCAGTTCTTC
CASSLPLSGSYNEQFF
>TRBV29-1|TRBJ2-4|-|-
TGCAGCGTTGTGGGCGGTCTAGCCAAAAACATTCAGTACTTC
CSVVGGLAKNIQYF
>TRBV21-1|TRBJ1-1|-|-
TGTGCCAGCAGCAAGGGGCCAGGGAACACTGAAGCTTTCTTT
CASSKGPGNTEAFF
>TRBV25-1|TRBJ2-5|-|-
TGTGCCAGCAGTGATCAACCGAGCGCGGTATGGGAGACCCAGTACTTC
CASSDQPSAVWETQYF
>TRBV28|TRBJ1-5|-|once
TGTGCCAGCAGTTTCAGGGTGCTTCAGCCCCAGCATTTT
CASSFRVLQPQHF
>TRBV2|TRBJ1-1|TRBD1|-
TGTGCCACCCAGGGGGCTCTAACGGTGGGAGAAGCTTTCTTT
CATQGALTVGEAFF